The subject of this entry is one TCR beta chain. Antigen unknown. Germline V CDR1 and CDR2: KGHSH, LQKENI. V lost 1 base and J lost 1, with 13 bases in between. The length of the CDR3 is 16 residues. Using immunoSEQ multiplex PCR, the repertoire was profiled, and TCRdb retains in-frame clones only, with some absent. The sample holds some 50,000 clones, roughly four fifths seen once. The data derive from a study of radiotherapy plus CTLA-4 blockade in lung cancer. Study-wide results and limits: Expansion of tumor-derived TCR clones was observed in blood after radiotherapy plus ipilimumab.

The sequence was obtained from a human donor with non-small cell lung cancer who had stable disease on radiotherapy plus ipilimumab. The starting material was peripheral blood, obtained from a patient treated with radiotherapy plus ipilimumab. The chain uses TRBV18 and TRBJ1-1; D not certain. CDR3 nucleotide sequence: TGTGCCAGCTCACCACGGTTTAGGGCCACGAACACTGAAGCTTTCTTT. As protein: CASSPRFRATNTEAFF.